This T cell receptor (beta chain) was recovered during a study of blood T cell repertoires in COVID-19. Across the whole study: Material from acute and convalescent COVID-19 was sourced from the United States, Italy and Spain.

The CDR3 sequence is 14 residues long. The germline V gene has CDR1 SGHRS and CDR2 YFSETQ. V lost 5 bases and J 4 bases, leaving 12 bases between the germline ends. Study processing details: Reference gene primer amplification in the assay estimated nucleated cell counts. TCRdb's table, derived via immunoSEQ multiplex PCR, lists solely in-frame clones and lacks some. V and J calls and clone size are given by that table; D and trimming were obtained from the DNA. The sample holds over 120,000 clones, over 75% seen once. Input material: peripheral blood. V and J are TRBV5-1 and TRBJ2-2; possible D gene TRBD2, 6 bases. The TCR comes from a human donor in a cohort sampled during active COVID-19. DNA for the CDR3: TGCGCCAGCAGGCTAGCGTCGGGCACCGGGGAGCTGTTTTTT. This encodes CASRLASGTGELFF.